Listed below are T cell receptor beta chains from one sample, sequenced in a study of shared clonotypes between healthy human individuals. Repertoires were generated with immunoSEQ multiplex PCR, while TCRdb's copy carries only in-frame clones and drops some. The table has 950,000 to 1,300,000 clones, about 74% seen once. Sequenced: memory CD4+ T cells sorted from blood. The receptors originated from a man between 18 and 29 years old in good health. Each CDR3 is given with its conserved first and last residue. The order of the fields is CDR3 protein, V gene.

cdr3_aa: CASSSIAGVDTQYF; v_call: TRBV19
cdr3_aa: CASSSGQGANTEAFF; v_call: TRBV7-9
cdr3_aa: CASSPGPSTYEQYF; v_call: TRBV4-3
cdr3_aa: CANNTGGSGANVLTF; v_call: TRBV5-4
cdr3_aa: CASSLDRASIGELFF; v_call: TRBV5-4
cdr3_aa: CASSLDPGRSPYEQYF; v_call: TRBV5-1
cdr3_aa: CSVGTGGRGYTF; v_call: TRBV29-1
cdr3_aa: CASSYSGSGSPEAFF; v_call: TRBV6-6
cdr3_aa: CASSLGGRNTIYF; v_call: TRBV11-3
cdr3_aa: CAWGIRDRANYGYTF; v_call: TRBV30
cdr3_aa: CASSQDGGAPREQYF; v_call: TRBV4-1
cdr3_aa: CASSLAGGGTDTQYF; v_call: TRBV19
cdr3_aa: CASSSPQTGTQYF; v_call: TRBV6-6
cdr3_aa: CAINRAGGESYEQYF; v_call: TRBV10-3
cdr3_aa: CASSPGVGVTEEQFF; v_call: TRBV5-6
cdr3_aa: CASSPMAGNEKLFF; v_call: TRBV7-9
cdr3_aa: CASSLAGQGSPLHF; v_call: TRBV5-1
cdr3_aa: CASGIAPGGNQPQHF; v_call: TRBV2
cdr3_aa: CASSQVGGKGDNEQFF; v_call: TRBV4-3
cdr3_aa: CASSYGGRAEEQFF; v_call: TRBV6-5
cdr3_aa: CASSIERVGTHQPQHF; v_call: TRBV19
cdr3_aa: CASSPRVLSEAFF; v_call: TRBV2
cdr3_aa: CASSGRDRMNTEAFF; v_call: TRBV10-2
cdr3_aa: CASSLAPIGTGDDEQFF; v_call: TRBV7-2
cdr3_aa: CASGLSDQTSGRRTYNEQFF; v_call: TRBV12-5
cdr3_aa: CASSSSDRVYTEQYF; v_call: TRBV5-6
cdr3_aa: CASSSGPGPTEAFF; v_call: TRBV11-3
cdr3_aa: CASSSDRGVGTDTQYF; v_call: TRBV6-5
cdr3_aa: CARHPTSSRDEQFF; v_call: TRBV7-5
cdr3_aa: CASTSSRAELRNYGYTF; v_call: TRBV19
cdr3_aa: CSEGLFGGELFF; v_call: TRBV29-1
cdr3_aa: CASSAGPPGDIQYF; v_call: TRBV5-1
cdr3_aa: CASTEGSLSNQPQHF; v_call: TRBV6-1
cdr3_aa: CTSSHGTSGGTGELFF; v_call: TRBV1
cdr3_aa: CASRRGNGQETQYF; v_call: TRBV28
cdr3_aa: CASSNGPNEKLFF; v_call: TRBV11-2
cdr3_aa: CASSLDRGAFF; v_call: TRBV7-5
cdr3_aa: CASSSAGEGTEAFF; v_call: TRBV5-1
cdr3_aa: CASSSYRQGSYEQYF; v_call: TRBV28
cdr3_aa: CASSLAGTPDTQYF; v_call: TRBV5-1
cdr3_aa: CASSPQRWGPGSGNTIYF; v_call: TRBV18
cdr3_aa: CASSPPKDNEQFF; v_call: TRBV18
cdr3_aa: CASTGLARQETQYF; v_call: TRBV2
cdr3_aa: CATGRREWYNEQFF; v_call: TRBV19
cdr3_aa: CASSAVQGGKTQYF; v_call: TRBV5-6
cdr3_aa: CASSQDVVGNTIYF; v_call: TRBV4-1
cdr3_aa: CASSQQGSTEAFF; v_call: TRBV14
cdr3_aa: CASSAGLAGGRVGETQYF; v_call: TRBV28